This T cell receptor beta chain was captured in a study of T cells after yellow fever vaccination. Turning to the study itself: The SMART-Seq v4 Ultra Low Input method served to prepare the low-cell-number fractions. Study-level findings and limits: The booster saw the reappearance of most primary-vaccination clones (nearly 98% CD4, about 88% CD8). Compared with primary, the secondary response was weaker and peaked at day 5, not 15.

There are 13 residues in the CDR3. Germline V gene lookup returns CDR1 SGHTA and CDR2 FQGNSA. V gave up 5 bases and J gave up 7 bases; unmatched junction bases: 6. MiXCR was run by TCRdb on the 5' RACE reads, yielding one entry per CDR3 protein. The table includes about 360,000 distinct CDR3 sequences, 6.2% detected once. Details on this clonotype: Its antigen remains unknown.

The sequencing here drew on PBMCs, taken 5 days after the yellow fever booster vaccination. This chain joins TRBV7-2 and TRBJ2-7; 9 bases match TRBD1. This TCR was sampled from a young man who received the YFV17D yellow fever vaccine. CDR3 sequence (DNA): TGTGCCAGCAGCCACAGGGGGCTCGGTGAGCAGTACTTC. Translating it yields CASSHRGLGEQYF. Variable domain in full (rest from reference TRBV7-2 and TRBJ2-7): GAGVSQSPSNKVTEKGKDVELRCDPISGHTALYWYRQSLGQGLEFLIYFQGNSAPDKSGLPSDRFSAERTGGSVSTLTIQRTQQEDSAVYLCASSHRGLGEQYFGPGTRLTVT.